Described below is a single T cell receptor beta chain sequence and its context. The antigen it binds to is not known. Per-base qualities were not stored, and no clone one base away is much larger. At the junction V is shortened by 0 bases and J by 1 base, with 3 bases in between. The CDR3 numbers 12 residues from cysteine through phenylalanine. The retained sequence is limited to the CDR3, 36 bases, with the frame set at the first base. Taken from the germline V gene (reference sequence), the CDR1 and CDR2 loops are DFQATT and SNEGSKA. The donors were around 39 Caucasian individuals from Russia, aged roughly 6 to 95 years, who were systemically healthy. Ten milliliters of peripheral blood were drawn from each donor into EDTA-treated Vacutainer tubes. Ficoll-Paque density-gradient centrifugation was used to isolate PBMCs, with at least 7 million per sample. Total RNA was extracted from PBMCs with Trizol reagent, with at least 5 micrograms obtained per sample. For every donor, an aliquot of PBMCs went through flow cytometry to measure the percentages of naive CD45RAhigh/CD27high T cells.

Libraries were prepared through 5' RACE. The instrument was an Illumina HiSeq 2500. A second PCR of about 7 to 12 cycles was performed with a sample-barcoded 5' primer and a J-beta primer mix. A template-switch 5' adaptor carrying 12 random nucleotides introduced a unique molecular identifier onto each TCR beta cDNA molecule. At least 2.5 million CDR3-containing paired-end reads were obtained from each sample. All of the RNA was converted into first-strand cDNA using the Mint cDNA synthesis kit, with a TRBC-specific oligonucleotide serving as the primer. After uracil-DNA glycosylase treatment, a first 18-cycle PCR used universal primers M1SS and BC2_uni_R on all cDNA. In the original analysis: Normalization of each sample was performed by random selection of 1 million high-quality reads, each carrying a distinct molecular identifier. Reads with shared molecular identifiers were discarded instead of being binned into consensus sequences. CDR3 identification, clonotype clustering and error correction used MiTCR with a Q25 quality threshold and the strictest error-elimination algorithm. A nonparametric unseen species model with Euler transformation was used to estimate lower-bound total TCR beta diversity. The public reads were reprocessed in TCRdb via fastp at Q25 and MiXCR, keeping in-frame beta chains. Every entry covers one CDR3 protein and lists the most common genes and DNA from its rows. The V and J calls and clone size are TCRdb's, not the authors'. The sample has more than 900,000 distinct CDR3 sequences on record, around 25% of them singletons. The top ten clones comprise approximately 0.75% of the sample.

The data are from a study of blood T cells in healthy people across ages (dated by TCRdb to 2013 to 2016). Study-level background: In model experiments, template switching captured roughly one uniquely barcoded TCR beta cDNA molecule for every two T cells. The study measured age-related changes in TCR beta repertoire diversity using deep sequencing normalized with unique cDNA molecular identifiers. Four age groups were formed from the donors: young (average 16 years), middle-aged (just under 40), aged (approximately 60) and long-lived (more than 75). Using the same blood draw, the study looked at two additional independent replicas of 1 million unique cDNA reads for two donors, one aged 18 to 30 and the other aged 80 or older. Broader findings and caveats from the paper: A strong correlation was found between observed TCR beta diversity and the percentage of naive T cells measured by flow cytometry. Compared with the aged group, the long-lived group had more naive CD4+ T cells, fewer expanded clones and increased TCR diversity, a pattern suggesting age selection. Total diversity estimates from one million sequenced T cells were considered lower bounds and underestimates. Because profiling used bulk unsorted PBMCs, naive and antigen-experienced compartments could not be compared conclusively. Donor CMV infection status was unknown, potentially confounding age-related changes in expanded clonotypes. Observed TCR beta diversity per million T cells fell roughly linearly with age, and a significant reduction was already apparent by age roughly 41.

The same data also went into a second study, on T cells of mothers and their children. Drawing on the second study: Nine systemically healthy Caucasian individuals, comprising three mothers and their six children, were included as donors. cDNA synthesis used all of the extracted RNA, with approximately 1.4 ug of RNA in each 15 ul reaction. In the second PCR, the M1S primer added sample barcodes and 2-4 random nucleotides. More than 9 million TCR beta CDR3 reads were obtained from each mother, and some 3.2 million reads were obtained from each child. TCR recombination output is similarly shaped by thymic selection in related and unrelated pairs, with a minor effect exerted by inherited differences. Normalized repertoire overlap was always slightly but never significantly higher in related than unrelated mother-child pairs. No persistent microchimeric T cell clones were detected, at a sensitivity of around 97 clones per million clonotypes. The study used deep NGS to compare TCR beta repertoires of mothers and children, seeking features distinguishing related mother-child pairs from unrelated individuals. Mothers averaged approximately 41 +/- 4 years of age and children averaged about 10 +/- 4 years. After adapter ligation was performed with NEBNext reagents, the libraries were sequenced on an Illumina HiSeq 2000 with 100+100 nt paired-end reads. To prevent cross-contamination, the mother and child libraries were prepared a month apart and were sequenced in separate runs. Each donor had between about 450,000 and 2,100,000 distinct TCR beta clonotypes identified. Naive TCR beta clonotypes were estimated from low-frequency clonotypes matched to each donor's FACS-determined naive share, without sorting.

The sequenced sample was blood. The receptor chain draws on TRBV20-1 and TRBJ1-1, with the D gene not clear enough to name. The source of this sequence is a girl aged 2-9 years in good health. The CDR3 amino acid sequence is: CSARDTNTEAFF. The sequenced DNA is TGCAGTGCTAGAGATACGAACACTGAAGCTTTCTTT.